A selection of T cell receptor beta chains follows, all from one sample in a study of cytomegalovirus exposure and HLA in healthy donors. The protocol was immunoSEQ multiplex PCR, while the TCRdb copy is restricted to in-frame clones and leaves out a portion. The sample records about 100,000 clones, roughly 78% being singletons. Sequenced sample: PBMCs. Receptors originate from a woman aged 55-69 years in good health and CMV-seronegative. Both conserved end residues are part of each CDR3. D genes are given only for firm matches. Clone size appears in some rows only: once, few, many, or a class for an expanded clone.

clone_size,j_call,v_call,d_call,cdr3_aa,cdr3_nt
-,TRBJ1-2,TRBV5-4,-,CASSYRDMEFINYGYTF,TGTGCCAGCAGCTACCGGGACATGGAATTTATTAACTATGGCTACACCTTC
-,TRBJ1-2,TRBV6-1,TRBD1,CASAQGANYGYTF,TGTGCCAGCGCCCAGGGGGCGAACTATGGCTACACCTTC
-,TRBJ2-7,TRBV18,TRBD2,CASSPPGLADEQYF,TGTGCCAGCTCACCACCGGGACTAGCGGACGAGCAGTACTTC
-,TRBJ1-3,TRBV4-1,-,CASSQGVGDRGNTIYF,TGCGCCAGCAGCCAAGGGGTCGGAGACCGAGGAAACACCATATATTTT
-,TRBJ1-1,TRBV7-9,TRBD1,CASSLGDRDFSEAFF,TGTGCCAGCAGCTTAGGTGACAGGGACTTCTCTGAAGCTTTCTTT
-,TRBJ2-2,TRBV7-7,TRBD2,CASQREANTGELFF,TGTGCCAGCCAGCGGGAGGCCAACACCGGGGAGCTGTTTTTT
-,TRBJ2-7,TRBV10-3,-,CAISETTGAHEQYF,TGTGCCATCAGTGAGACCACGGGAGCCCACGAGCAGTACTTC
-,TRBJ1-1,TRBV4-1,-,CASSQEGRPEAFF,TGCGCCAGCAGCCAAGAGGGCCGACCTGAAGCTTTCTTT
-,TRBJ2-2,TRBV19,-,CASSIDGGQGELFF,TGTGCCAGTAGTATAGATGGCGGACAGGGGGAGCTGTTTTTT
few,TRBJ2-7,TRBV5-6,-,CASSPLDRFGYEQYF,TGTGCCAGCAGCCCCCTAGACAGGTTCGGCTACGAGCAGTACTTC
-,TRBJ2-7,TRBV9,TRBD2,CASSETGLAFDEQYF,TGTGCCAGCAGCGAAACGGGACTAGCGTTCGACGAGCAGTACTTC
-,TRBJ2-5,TRBV7-9,TRBD2,CASSLWGGFQETQYF,TGTGCCAGCAGCCTCTGGGGGGGGTTCCAAGAGACCCAGTACTTC
-,TRBJ2-7,TRBV4-1,-,CASSQEYSSDGEQYF,TGCGCCAGCAGCCAAGAATATTCTAGCGACGGCGAGCAGTACTTC
once,TRBJ2-6,TRBV2,-,CASSEFRSGANVLTF,TGTGCCAGCAGTGAATTTCGCTCTGGGGCCAACGTCCTGACTTTC
-,TRBJ2-7,TRBV27,-,CASSGQRGAYEQYF,TGTGCCAGCAGTGGACAGCGGGGTGCCTACGAGCAGTACTTC
-,TRBJ2-5,TRBV5-6,TRBD2,CASSLAGLAGEETQYF,TGTGCCAGCAGCTTGGCCGGACTAGCGGGAGAAGAGACCCAGTACTTC
once,TRBJ2-1,TRBV2,TRBD1,CASSLQDRHEQFF,TGTGCCAGCAGTCTACAGGACAGGCATGAGCAGTTCTTC
once,TRBJ2-5,TRBV7-2,-,CASSLVGAGALGETQYF,TGTGCCAGCAGCTTAGTGGGGGCAGGGGCCTTGGGAGAGACCCAGTACTTC
-,TRBJ1-1,TRBV28,TRBD1,CASSFESTGTGALNTEAFF,TGTGCCAGCAGTTTCGAGTCTACCGGGACAGGGGCACTGAACACTGAAGCTTTCTTT
-,TRBJ2-1,TRBV5-6,-,CASSLADEQFF,TGTGCCAGCAGCTTGGCTGATGAGCAGTTCTTC
-,TRBJ1-1,TRBV6-6,TRBD1,CASSYANRGLDTEAFF,TGTGCCAGCAGTTACGCGAACAGGGGTCTGGACACTGAAGCTTTCTTT
few,TRBJ1-1,TRBV18,-,CASSPTRSVNTEAFF,TGTGCCAGCTCACCCACCCGGTCGGTGAACACTGAAGCTTTCTTT
-,TRBJ2-3,TRBV28,TRBD2,CASSRGLAGNTDTQYF,TGTGCCAGCAGTCGTGGACTAGCGGGGAACACAGATACGCAGTATTTT
few,TRBJ2-2,TRBV6-5,-,CASTNSPGELFF,TGTGCCAGCACCAATAGTCCCGGGGAGCTGTTTTTT
-,TRBJ1-5,TRBV27,TRBD1,CASSLGDRGNQPQHF,TGTGCCAGCAGTTTAGGGGACAGGGGTAATCAGCCCCAGCATTTT
-,TRBJ2-6,TRBV6-6,-,CASRNRPGANVLTF,TGTGCCAGCAGAAACAGGCCTGGGGCCAACGTCCTGACTTTC
-,TRBJ2-1,TRBV7-9,-,CASSPGAVPTFF,TGTGCCAGCAGCCCAGGGGCAGTCCCTACGTTCTTC
-,TRBJ2-1,TRBV5-4,TRBD2,CASPGTSGGRGDEQFF,TGTGCCAGCCCAGGGACTAGCGGTGGGCGGGGGGATGAGCAGTTCTTC
-,TRBJ2-3,TRBV15,-,CATSRTGIGTDTQYF,TGTGCCACCAGCAGAACAGGGATCGGGACAGATACGCAGTATTTT
-,TRBJ1-2,TRBV7-9,-,CASSLGRGKDYGYTF,TGTGCCAGCAGCTTAGGCCGGGGTAAAGACTATGGCTACACCTTC
-,TRBJ2-2,TRBV7-9,TRBD2,CASSFGGSEYGELFF,TGTGCCAGTAGCTTTGGCGGGAGTGAATACGGGGAGCTGTTTTTT
-,TRBJ1-5,TRBV4-1,-,CASSLEINSNQPQHF,TGCGCCAGCAGCCTCGAGATAAATAGCAATCAGCCCCAGCATTTT
-,TRBJ1-5,TRBV6-1,-,CASSGPRVGPQHF,TGTGCCAGCAGTGGTCCCAGGGTGGGTCCCCAGCATTTT
-,TRBJ2-1,TRBV9,TRBD2,CASSVASGGYNEQFF,TGTGCCAGCAGCGTAGCGAGCGGGGGCTACAATGAGCAGTTCTTC
-,TRBJ1-5,TRBV7-2,-,CASSQGQTSNQPQHF,TGTGCCAGCAGCCAGGGACAAACGAGCAATCAGCCCCAGCATTTT
once,TRBJ2-7,TRBV29-1,TRBD1,CSVDGGTGGDEQYF,TGCAGCGTTGACGGCGGGACAGGGGGCGACGAGCAGTACTTC
-,TRBJ1-2,TRBV19,TRBD1,CASSMWTGRDYGYTF,TGTGCCAGTAGTATGTGGACAGGGAGAGACTATGGCTACACCTTC
-,TRBJ1-2,TRBV6-5,TRBD1,CASSYSISGGYGYTF,TGTGCCAGCAGTTACTCGATTTCAGGGGGTTATGGCTACACCTTC
-,TRBJ2-5,TRBV4-3,TRBD2,CASSQDLTGLAATWGETQYF,TGCGCCAGCAGCCAAGATCTAACGGGACTAGCGGCAACCTGGGGGGAGACCCAGTACTTC
-,TRBJ2-1,TRBV5-1,TRBD2,CASTPGLAALSSYNEQFF,TGCGCCAGCACTCCGGGACTAGCGGCTCTGAGCTCCTACAATGAGCAGTTCTTC
-,TRBJ1-2,TRBV6-5,TRBD1,CASSTPGQINYGYTF,TGTGCCAGCAGTACCCCGGGACAGATAAACTATGGCTACACCTTC
-,TRBJ1-2,TRBV28,-,CASSPPGNYGYTF,TGTGCCAGCAGTCCCCCAGGGAACTATGGCTACACCTTC